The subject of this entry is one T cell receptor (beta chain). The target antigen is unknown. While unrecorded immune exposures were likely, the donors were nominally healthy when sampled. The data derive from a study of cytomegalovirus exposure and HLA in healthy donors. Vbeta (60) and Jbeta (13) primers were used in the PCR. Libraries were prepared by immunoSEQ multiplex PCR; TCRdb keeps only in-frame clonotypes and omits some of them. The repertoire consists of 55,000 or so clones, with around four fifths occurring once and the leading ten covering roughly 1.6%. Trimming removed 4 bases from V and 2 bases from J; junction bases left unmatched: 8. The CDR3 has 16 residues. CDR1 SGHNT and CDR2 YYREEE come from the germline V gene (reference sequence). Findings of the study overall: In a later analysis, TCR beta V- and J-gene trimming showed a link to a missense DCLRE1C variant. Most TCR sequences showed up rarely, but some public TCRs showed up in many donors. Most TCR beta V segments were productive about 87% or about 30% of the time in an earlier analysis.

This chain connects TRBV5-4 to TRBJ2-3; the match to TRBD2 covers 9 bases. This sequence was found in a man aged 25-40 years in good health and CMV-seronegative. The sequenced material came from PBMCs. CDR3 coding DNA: TGTGCCAGCAGCCCCTTAGCGGGGGTGTTCACAGATACGCAGTATTTT. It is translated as CASSPLAGVFTDTQYF.